One and the same sample provided the 9 T cell receptor beta chains below, sequenced in a study of cytomegalovirus exposure and HLA in healthy donors. TCRdb's table, derived via immunoSEQ multiplex PCR, lists solely in-frame clones and lacks some. This sample has 90,000 to 150,000 clones, with approximately 91% found just once. Sequencing was carried out using PBMCs. The receptors originated from a man aged 18 to 30 in good health and CMV-seropositive.

The V call is TRBV7-9, the J call TRBJ2-2, with TRBD2 as a possible D gene (5 bases). From germline, CDR1 is SEHNR and CDR2 FQNEAQ (reference sequence). Trimming took 2 bases from V and 7 from J, leaving 8 bases between them. The CDR3 consists of 13 residues. CDR3 loop: CASSLRGVGELFF. The CDR3 bases are TGTGCCAGCAGCTTACGGGGTGTCGGGGAGCTGTTTTTT.

J is TRBJ1-1 and V is TRBV27, with D possibly matching TRBD1 (5 bases). From germline, CDR1 is MNHEY and CDR2 SMNVEV (reference sequence). The CDR3 spans 14 residues. The V end was cut by 2 bases, the J end by 4 bases, with 11 bases between. The CDR3 DNA reads TGTGCCAGCAGTTTACAGGGAGGCCCCACTGAAGCTTTCTTT. Encoded protein: CASSLQGGPTEAFF.

This chain uses TRBV7-9 with TRBJ2-5, with TRBD1 matching 7 bases. Germline CDR1 SEHNR, CDR2 FQNEAQ (reference sequence). Trimming at V came to 5 bases and at J to 5 bases, leaving 5 bases not matched to a gene. The length of the CDR3 is 13 residues. CDR3 sequence reads: CASSVDRVETQYF. The CDR3 bases are TGTGCCAGCAGCGTTGACAGGGTTGAGACCCAGTACTTC.

The chain uses TRBV19 and TRBJ1-2; 7 bases match TRBD1. Germline CDR1 and CDR2: LNHDA and SQIVND (reference sequence). V gave up 6 bases and J gave up 8 bases; unmatched junction bases: 18. This CDR3 has 16 amino acids. The CDR3: CASSPLGGQLLGGYTF. CDR3 coding DNA: TGTGCCAGTAGCCCTCTAGGGGGACAGCTCCTTGGGGGCTACACCTTC.

This chain joins TRBV4-1 and TRBJ2-7; 10 bases are shared with TRBD1. Trimming at V came to 4 bases and at J to 1 base, leaving 4 bases not matched to a gene. Germline V gene lookup returns CDR1 MGHRA and CDR2 YSYEKL. This CDR3 comprises 15 residues. The CDR3 spells CASSPGTGDSYEQYF. In nucleotides, the CDR3 is TGCGCCAGCAGCCCTGGGACAGGGGATTCCTACGAGCAGTACTTC.

A few counts support this clone. V gene TRBV7-8 combines with J gene TRBJ2-5; tentative D call: TRBD2 (6 bases). Germline CDR1 reads SGHVS; CDR2 reads FQNEAQ. The CDR3 loop spans 14 amino acids. V lost 4 bases and J 0 bases, leaving 9 bases between the germline ends. The CDR3, as DNA: TGTGCCAGCAGCTACCGGGACTACCAAGAGACCCAGTACTTC. It codes for CASSYRDYQETQYF. The entire variable domain, with the rest obtained from reference TRBV7-8 and TRBJ2-5, is as follows: GAGVSQSPRYKVAKRGQDVALRCDPISGHVSLFWYQQALGQGPEFLTYFQNEAQLDKSGLPSDRFFAERPEGSVSTLKIQRTQQEDSAVYLCASSYRDYQETQYFGPGTRLLVL.

The V and J genes are TRBV2 and TRBJ1-4; TRBD1 aligns across 8 bases. The CDR3 runs 14 residues. CDR1 and CDR2 from the germline V gene are SNHLY and FYNNEI. After removal of 7 bases from V and 6 bases from J, the junction contained 7 bases not matched to a gene. CDR3 sequence (DNA): TGTGCCAGCAATATGGACAGGGAAGATGAAAAACTGTTTTTT. It is translated as CASNMDREDEKLFF.

The sample holds one count of this clone. The CDR3 spells CASSEQGGSYNEQFF. CDR3 DNA: TGTGCCAGCAGTGAACAGGGGGGATCCTACAATGAGCAGTTCTTC. V is TRBV6-1 and J is TRBJ2-1, with a tentative D call TRBD1 (7 bases). This CDR3 has 15 residues. Germline CDR1 MNHNS, CDR2 SASEGT. V was trimmed by 2 bases and J by 1 base, leaving 9 bases between them.

The chain uses TRBV11-2 and TRBJ2-2, with D perhaps matching TRBD1 (6 bases). V was pared by 6 bases and J by 3 bases, with 14 bases between. The germline V gene encodes CDR1 SGHAT and CDR2 FQNNGV. The CDR3 sequence is 15 residues long. Here the CDR3 reads CASSRTARDTGELFF. The CDR3 DNA sequence: TGTGCCAGCAGTAGGACAGCTCGAGACACCGGGGAGCTGTTTTTT.